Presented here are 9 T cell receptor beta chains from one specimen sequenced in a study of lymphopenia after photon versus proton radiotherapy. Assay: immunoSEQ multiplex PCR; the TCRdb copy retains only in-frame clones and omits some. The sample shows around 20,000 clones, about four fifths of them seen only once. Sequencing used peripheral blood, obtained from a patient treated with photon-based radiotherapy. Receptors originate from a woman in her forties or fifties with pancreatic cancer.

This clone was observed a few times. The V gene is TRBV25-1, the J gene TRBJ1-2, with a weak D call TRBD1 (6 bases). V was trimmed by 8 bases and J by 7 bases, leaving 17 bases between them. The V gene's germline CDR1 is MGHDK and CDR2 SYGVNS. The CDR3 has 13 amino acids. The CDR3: CASGDGGLRGYTF. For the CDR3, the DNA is TGTGCCAGCGGGGATGGGGGGCTTCGTGGCTACACCTTC.

CDR3 coding DNA: TGCGCCAGCAGTCGAGGAGCAGATACGCAGTATTTT. Its protein is CASSRGADTQYF. This chain links TRBV4-3 with TRBJ2-3; D uncertain. Germline V gene lookup returns CDR1 LGHNA and CDR2 YSLEER. The CDR3 sequence is 12 residues long. Deletions cut 6 bases from V and 4 bases from J, with 8 bases between.

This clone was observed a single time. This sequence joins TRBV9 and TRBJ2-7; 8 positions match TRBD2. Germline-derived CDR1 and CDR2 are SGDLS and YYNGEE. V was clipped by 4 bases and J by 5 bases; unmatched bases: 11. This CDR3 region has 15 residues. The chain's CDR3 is CASSPGEREYDEQYF. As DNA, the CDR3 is TGTGCCAGCAGCCCCGGGGAGCGGGAGTACGACGAGCAGTACTTC.

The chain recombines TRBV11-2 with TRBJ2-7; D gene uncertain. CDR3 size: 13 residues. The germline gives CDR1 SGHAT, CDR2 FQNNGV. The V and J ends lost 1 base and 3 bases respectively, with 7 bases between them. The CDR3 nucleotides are TGTGCCAGCAGCTTAGCGGCAGACTACGAGCAGTACTTC. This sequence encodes CASSLAADYEQYF.

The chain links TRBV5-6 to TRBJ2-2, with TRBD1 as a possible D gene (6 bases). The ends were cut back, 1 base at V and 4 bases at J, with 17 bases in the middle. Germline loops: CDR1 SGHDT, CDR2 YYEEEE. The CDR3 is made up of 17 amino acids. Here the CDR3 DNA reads TGTGCCAGCAGCTTGATATCGGCAGGGGCGGCCACCGGGGAGCTGTTTTTT. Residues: CASSLISAGAATGELFF.

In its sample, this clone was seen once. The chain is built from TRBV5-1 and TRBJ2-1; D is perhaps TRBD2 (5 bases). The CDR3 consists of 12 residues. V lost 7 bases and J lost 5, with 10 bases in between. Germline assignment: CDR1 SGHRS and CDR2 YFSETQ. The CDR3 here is CASGETNNEQFF. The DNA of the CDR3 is TGCGCCAGCGGGGAGACTAACAATGAGCAGTTCTTC.

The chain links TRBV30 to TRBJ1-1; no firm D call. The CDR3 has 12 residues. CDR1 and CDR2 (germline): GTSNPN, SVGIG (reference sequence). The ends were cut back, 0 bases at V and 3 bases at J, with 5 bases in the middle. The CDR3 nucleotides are TGTGCCTGGAGTGTAAGGGACACTGAAGCTTTCTTT. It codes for CAWSVRDTEAFF.

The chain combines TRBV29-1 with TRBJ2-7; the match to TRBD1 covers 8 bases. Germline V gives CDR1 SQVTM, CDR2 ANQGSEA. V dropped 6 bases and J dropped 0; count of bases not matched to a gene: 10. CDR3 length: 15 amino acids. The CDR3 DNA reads TGCAGCGTCTGGGTAGGGGGACAGGCCTCCTACGAGCAGTACTTC. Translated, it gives CSVWVGGQASYEQYF.

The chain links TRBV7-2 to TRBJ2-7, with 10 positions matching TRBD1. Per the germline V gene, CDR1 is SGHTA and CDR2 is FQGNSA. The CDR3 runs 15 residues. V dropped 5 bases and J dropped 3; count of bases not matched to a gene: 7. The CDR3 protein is CASSARGTGVYEQYF. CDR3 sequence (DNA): TGTGCCAGCAGCGCGAGAGGGACAGGGGTCTACGAGCAGTACTTC.